The 6 T cell receptor beta chains below all came from one sample that was sequenced in a study of blood T cell repertoires in COVID-19. Clones were read by immunoSEQ multiplex PCR, and TCRdb kept only the in-frame ones, dropping some. The sample has a few hundred thousand clones, around nine tenths seen once; the top ten hold roughly 14%. The sample consisted of PBMCs or T cells enriched from blood (not recorded which). Source of these receptors: a woman aged 45-59 years with acute COVID-19.

The table lists this clone with a count of one. This sequence joins TRBV28 and TRBJ2-7; 7 bases fit TRBD2. The germline CDR1 and CDR2 sequences are MDHEN and SYDVKM. This CDR3 spans 14 amino acids. V lost 3 bases and J lost 4; bases outside the gene matches: 6. DNA of the CDR3: TGTGCCAGCAGTTTTATCTCTAGCGGATACGAGCAGTACTTC. Amino acids: CASSFISSGYEQYF.

This clone was seen only once. This rearrangement joins TRBV19 to TRBJ1-2; D might be TRBD1 (5 bases). CDR3 length: 15 amino acids. From germline, CDR1 is LNHDA and CDR2 SQIVND (reference sequence). The V gene lost 1 base and the J gene lost 8 bases, with 17 bases spanning the gap. Here the CDR3 DNA reads TGTGCCAGTAGTATAGTAATCGAGACAGCGGGCGGCTACACCTTC. Its protein is CASSIVIETAGGYTF.

The chain uses TRBV12-3 or TRBV12-4 and TRBJ1-5; possible D gene TRBD1, 6 bases. The CDR3 extends over 13 amino acids. Trimming shortened V by 5 bases and J by 5 bases, and 10 bases separated the two germline ends. CDR3 protein: CASSPGQYQPQHF. CDR3 nucleotides: TGTGCCAGCAGTCCTGGACAGTATCAGCCCCAGCATTTT.

The chain employs TRBV6-1 and TRBJ2-7, with 10 positions matching TRBD2. V dropped 2 bases and J dropped 6; count of bases not matched to a gene: 4. The CDR3 sequence is 14 residues long. CDR1 is MNHNS and CDR2 is SASEGT in the germline V gene. This chain's CDR3 is CASSELSSGGEQYF. CDR3 sequence (DNA): TGTGCCAGCAGTGAATTATCTAGCGGGGGCGAGCAGTACTTC.

The gene calls are TRBV30 and TRBJ2-7; 8 bases align to TRBD2. The germline CDR1 and CDR2 sequences are GTSNPN and SVGIG (reference sequence). The CDR3 runs 15 residues. J gave up 4 bases and V 3 bases, and 11 bases lay outside the gene matches. The DNA of the CDR3 is TGTGCCTGGAGGGCCGTGAGCGGGAGTATGTACGAGCAGTACTTC. Its translation is CAWRAVSGSMYEQYF.

This rearrangement joins TRBV2 to TRBJ2-3; TRBD2 matches 9 bases. Germline CDR1 SNHLY, CDR2 FYNNEI. This CDR3 spans 16 amino acids. Trimming cost V 9 bases and J 6 bases; bases outside gene matches: 16. The CDR3 DNA follows: TGTGCCAGAACCCCCTCACGCGGGAGGGCCCCGGATACGCAGTATTTT. Translation: CARTPSRGRAPDTQYF.